These 16 T cell receptor beta chains share one sample of origin, sequenced in a study of cytotoxic CD8 clonotypes in ibrutinib-treated CLL. Some clones are missing from TCRdb's copy, which holds only in-frame ones; the method was immunoSEQ multiplex PCR. This table has about 300,000 clones, 65% to 85% appearing once. Material: PBMCs, obtained at disease progression, from a patient treated with ibrutinib. The source of these receptors is a human donor with chronic lymphocytic leukemia.

V is TRBV19 and J is TRBJ2-7; TRBD1 agrees at 12 bases. CDR3 length: 17 residues. Losses at the gene ends were 4 bases for V and 6 bases for J; bases not matched to a gene: 13. Germline assignment: CDR1 LNHDA and CDR2 SQIVND (reference sequence). Here the CDR3 DNA reads TGTGCCAGTAGTACCGGGACAGGGGGCGCTTTTTCGGGCGAGCAGTACTTC. It specifies CASSTGTGGAFSGEQYF.

The V and J genes are TRBV28 and TRBJ1-1, with D unresolved. There are 13 residues in the CDR3. The germline V gene has CDR1 MDHEN and CDR2 SYDVKM. The V gene lost 8 bases and the J gene lost 0 bases, with 10 bases spanning the gap. The CDR3: CASLRPLNTEAFF. CDR3 nucleotides: TGTGCCAGCCTCCGGCCCCTGAACACTGAAGCTTTCTTT. The full variable domain, with the rest looked up from reference TRBV28 and TRBJ1-1, is DVKVTQSSRYLVKRTGEKVFLECVQDMDHENMFWYRQDPGLGLRLIYFSYDVKMKEKGDIPEGYSVSREKKERFSLILESASTNQTSMYLCASLRPLNTEAFFGQGTRLTVV.

This clone was seen only once. The J gene is TRBJ1-5, the V gene TRBV6-6, with a possible D match to TRBD1 (5 bases). The V end was cut by 7 bases, the J end by 2 bases, with 18 bases between. CDR1 is MNHNY, CDR2 SVGAGI, per germline (reference sequence). The CDR3 is made up of 16 amino acids. The CDR3 sequence: CASTTLGGKGNQPQHF. The CDR3 nucleotides read TGTGCCAGCACCACCCTCGGGGGTAAGGGCAATCAGCCCCAGCATTTT.

This chain joins TRBV5-1 and TRBJ2-7, with 8 bases identical to TRBD2. Trimming took 3 bases from V and 3 from J; bases not matched to a gene: 8. Germline V gene lookup returns CDR1 SGHRS and CDR2 YFSETQ. This CDR3 has 15 residues. The CDR3: CASSYQRERGYEQYF. In nucleotides, the CDR3 is TGCGCCAGCAGCTACCAGCGGGAGCGGGGCTACGAGCAGTACTTC.

In this sample, this clone turned up a few times. The chain carries TRBV6-4 and TRBJ1-2, with 9 bases aligning to TRBD1. There are 17 residues in the CDR3. CDR1 is MRHNA, CDR2 SNTAGT, per germline. V shed 4 bases and J 3 bases; nucleotides not matched to a gene: 12. The CDR3: CASSARHGTGFYYGYTF. Here the CDR3 DNA reads TGTGCCAGCAGTGCTCGGCACGGGACAGGGTTTTACTATGGCTACACCTTC.

V gene TRBV15 combines with J gene TRBJ1-2, with 11 bases lining up with TRBD1. This CDR3 spans 15 amino acids. Germline-derived CDR1 and CDR2 are LNHNV and YYDKDF (reference sequence). Trimming took 3 bases from V and 5 from J; bases not matched to a gene: 5. The CDR3 spells CATSRDRGRTYGYTF. For the CDR3, the DNA is TGTGCCACCAGCAGGGACAGGGGGCGCACATATGGCTACACCTTC.

The chain has TRBV29-1 and TRBJ2-1; D remains unclear. Germline CDR1 SQVTM, CDR2 ANQGSEA. Trimming pared 3 bases from V and 6 bases from J, leaving 3 bases between. The CDR3 sequence is 10 residues long. The CDR3 region is CSVEANEQFF. The CDR3 DNA follows: TGCAGCGTTGAGGCCAATGAGCAGTTCTTC.

The CDR3 region has the DNA TGTGCCAGCAGCTTAGATGTCGGGACAGGTGCCTACGAGCAGTACTTC. This codes for CASSLDVGTGAYEQYF. This chain uses TRBV7-8 with TRBJ2-7; 8 bases fit TRBD1. CDR3 length: 16 amino acids. V shed 1 base, J shed 2 bases, and the junction held 7 bases outside the gene matches. Per germline, CDR1 SGHVS and CDR2 FQNEAQ.

The V call is TRBV27, the J call TRBJ1-1; D is undetermined. Germline CDR1 reads MNHEY; CDR2 reads SMNVEV (reference sequence). This CDR3 has 19 residues. V dropped 2 bases and J dropped 0 bases, with 22 bases sitting between them. CDR3 amino acids: CASSLTVSVARWVNTEAFF. Written as DNA, the CDR3 is TGTGCCAGCAGTTTAACTGTCAGTGTAGCCCGTTGGGTGAACACTGAAGCTTTCTTT.

The rearrangement links TRBV5-4 to TRBJ1-6; 9 positions match TRBD1. Germline loops: CDR1 SGHNT, CDR2 YYREEE (reference sequence). This CDR3 is 16 amino acids long. After removal of 2 bases from V and 10 bases from J, the junction contained 10 bases not matched to a gene. CDR3 bases: TGTGCCAGCAGCTTCAGGCTGGACAGGGGAGAGTCACCCCTCCACTTT. It specifies CASSFRLDRGESPLHF.

This chain uses TRBV6-5 with TRBJ1-1; D gene uncertain. CDR3 size: 14 residues. Germline values: CDR1 MNHEY, CDR2 SVGAGI. V lost 2 bases and J 5 bases, leaving 12 bases between the germline ends. CDR3 nucleotides: TGTGCCAGCAGTTACGAGACTAGAGGGACTGAAGCTTTCTTT. Translation gives CASSYETRGTEAFF.

To note about this clone: Other DNA variants within this sample encode the same CDR3. V and J are TRBV4-1 and TRBJ2-7; D is ambiguous. V was trimmed by 1 base and J by 3 bases, leaving 10 bases between them. Germline loops: CDR1 MGHRA, CDR2 YSYEKL. This CDR3 region has 14 residues. The CDR3 coding sequence is TGCGCCAGCAGCCAAGTTGGGCCCAGCTACGAGCAGTACTTC. It specifies CASSQVGPSYEQYF.

This sequence joins TRBV7-6 and TRBJ2-1, with 9 bases lining up with TRBD2. The CDR3 runs to 15 residues. The trim removed 1 base at V and 8 bases at J, leaving 6 bases unmatched. Germline lookup yields CDR1 SGHVS and CDR2 FNYEAQ. DNA of the CDR3: TGTGCCAGCAGCTTAGGCCTAGCGGGGCAAGATGAGCAGTTCTTC. Translation gives CASSLGLAGQDEQFF.

This rearrangement joins TRBV11-2 to TRBJ2-2; D is unresolved. The V gene lost 1 base and the J gene lost 7 bases, with 7 bases spanning the gap. The V gene's germline CDR1 is SGHAT and CDR2 FQNNGV. CDR3 length: 13 residues. CDR3 sequence: CASSLGTFGELFF. DNA of the CDR3: TGTGCCAGCAGCTTAGGAACTTTCGGGGAGCTGTTTTTT.

The gene calls are TRBV19 and TRBJ1-4; maybe TRBD1 (6 bases). CDR3 length: 16 amino acids. Trimming stripped 6 bases from V and 2 bases from J, with 16 bases between. CDR1 LNHDA and CDR2 SQIVND come from the germline V gene (reference sequence). The CDR3 DNA sequence: TGTGCCAGTAGCTCGGCAGGGGTCCGGACTAATGAAAAACTGTTTTTT. Translation gives CASSSAGVRTNEKLFF.

This clone was seen a single time. This chain connects TRBV4-1 to TRBJ2-3, with D uncertain. Germline V CDR1 and CDR2: MGHRA, YSYEKL. CDR3 length: 15 residues. V lost 3 bases and J 3 bases, leaving 13 bases between the germline ends. In DNA form, the CDR3 reads TGCGCCAGCAGCCATTCTCTGTATCAGACAGATACGCAGTATTTT. It encodes CASSHSLYQTDTQYF.